The rows below give T cell receptor beta chains drawn from one sample of a study of blood T cell repertoires in COVID-19. Sequencing used immunoSEQ multiplex PCR; TCRdb keeps in-frame clones, though not all of them. The data hold 300,000 or so clones, with approximately 86% observed a single time. The sequenced material came from PBMCs or T cells enriched from blood (not recorded which). The origin of the receptors is a woman aged 40-49 years with acute COVID-19. The CDR3 runs from the conserved cysteine through the conserved F or W.

J gene | V gene | CDR3 protein
TRBJ1-5 | TRBV7-2 | CASSLFGGGDQPQHF
TRBJ2-1 | TRBV18 | CASSLVVNEQFF
TRBJ2-1 | TRBV20-1 | CSASSGSDEQFF
TRBJ1-2 | TRBV27 | CASRPLRGGWDNYGYTF
TRBJ2-7 | TRBV5-1 | CASSLAGTGTYEQYF
TRBJ2-2 | TRBV9 | CASTPSGTGTGELFF
TRBJ2-7 | TRBV7-3 | CASSPSGTSGSYEQYF
TRBJ1-4 | TRBV28 | CASSPHRTGNEKLFF
TRBJ2-2 | TRBV19 | CATGTSGWTGELFF
TRBJ2-5 | TRBV25-1 | CASSEFKLRETQYF
TRBJ2-7 | TRBV18 | CASSPTRAGHSYEQYF
TRBJ2-2 | TRBV7-2 | CASSLVYRAGELFF
TRBJ2-1 | TRBV5-1 | CASSIQGGLDNEQFF
TRBJ1-1 | TRBV3-1/TRBV3-2 | CASSQGHPWTFF
TRBJ1-5 | TRBV7-2 | CASSSQGHSNQPQHF
TRBJ2-7 | TRBV13 | CASSRGPPGREQYF
TRBJ1-1 | TRBV6-5 | CASSLGQGATEAFF
TRBJ2-1 | TRBV7-9 | CASSLVSSLAAINEQFF
TRBJ1-1 | TRBV6-2/TRBV6-3 | CASSYYLGFKTGGMSTEAFF
TRBJ2-1 | TRBV15 | CATRSPDRVNEQFF
TRBJ2-7 | TRBV5-4 | CASSSQGVLGEQYF
TRBJ1-4 | TRBV19 | CASSIDVTARHEKLFF
TRBJ1-1 | TRBV4-3 | CASSQDTGGGQEAFF
TRBJ1-1 | TRBV12-3/TRBV12-4 | CASSLAGDTEAFF
TRBJ2-7 | TRBV14 | CASSQGLAGGPREQYF
TRBJ2-1 | TRBV24-1 | CATSDGTAGVAYNEQFF
TRBJ2-7 | TRBV3-1/TRBV3-2 | CASCLAGSYEQYF
TRBJ1-5 | TRBV28 | CAGKGTGGERVNQPQHF